This T cell receptor (beta chain) derives from a study of vaccination and CD4 T cells after COVID-19 (dated by TCRdb to 2021 to 2024). Notes on the research overall: SARS-CoV-2 positivity had been established in the convalescent patients by nasal swab PCR, and mild disease was recorded in several of these patients and severe disease in one. Post-vaccine blood samples were taken a median of about 77 days after the second vaccine dose, with a range of roughly 13 to 250 days. As controls, cultures received a CEFX viral epitope pool (the positive control), an HIV-1 Nef peptide pool (the negative control), or no peptide at all. The convalescent cohort comprised six males and four females, including two Hispanic individuals, seven Caucasians, two Asians and one multiracial person. Post-COVID blood samples were collected from convalescent patients a median of around 96 days after diagnosis, with a range of roughly 30 to 170 days. In ten to eleven COVID-19 convalescent patients and several infection-naive healthy vaccine recipients, researchers compared the spike-specific CD4+ TCR repertoire from before mRNA vaccination with the repertoire from after. Participants received two doses of either the Pfizer-BioNTech BNT162b2 vaccine (n=8) or the Moderna mRNA-1273 vaccine (n=2). For stimulating the cultures, overlapping spike peptide pools were used, derived from SARS-CoV-2 as well as from the common cold coronaviruses HCoV-NL63, HCoV-OC43 and HCoV-229E.

The library relied on PCR. TCR sequencing of DNA from cultured CD4+ T cells used the Oncomine TCR Beta short-read assay at the Johns Hopkins FTIC core. The QIAamp micro DNA kit was used to extract genomic DNA from the cultured CD4+ T cells. Oncomine TCR Beta libraries made from cultured CD4+ T cells were pooled using unique dual indexes and sequenced on an Illumina iSeq 100. From the authors' description of their analysis: Non-productive sequences were filtered out, and CDR3s that did not start with C, did not end with F or W, or were shorter than 7 amino acids were discarded. The MANAFEST web application identified antigen-specific clonotypes by comparing peptide-stimulated wells against reference wells and other culture wells. An FDR below 0.05, an odds ratio above 5, and a productive frequency above 0.1% in at least two of three replicate wells were required for clones to be considered positive. Cross-reactive clonotypes were defined as significantly expanded in both SARS-CoV-2 spike wells and at least one common cold coronavirus spike condition. CDR3 homology was assessed with Levenshtein distances (stringdist) and unrooted phylogenetic trees (ape) in R version 3.6.1. Using fastp trimming at Q25 and MiXCR clonotype assembly, TCRdb reanalyzed the public sequencing data and kept in-frame beta chains. Rows with a matching CDR3 protein are joined into one entry that keeps the most common DNA and genes. The V and J calls follow TCRdb's processing rather than the paper's. For this sample the table gives fewer than 20,000 distinct CDR3 sequences, of which nearly 50% were detected only once. Roughly 4.5% of the sample goes to the ten largest clones.

About this clonotype itself: The target of this receptor is not known. Base qualities are not recorded, but no much larger clone differs from it by a single base.

What this sample's treatment or condition label stands for: 10-day PBMC culture with coronavirus spike peptide pools or control peptides (ViraFEST assay). The study used the ViraFEST assay, which expanded antigen-specific T cells with peptide pools and then identified expanded clonotypes by TCR sequencing. The convalescent patients' positive SARS-CoV-2 PCR tests were from March to December 2020, which was before the Alpha, Beta and Delta variants emerged in the United States. Each well held approximately 2 million PBMCs cultured in IMDM containing roughly 5% human AB serum and approximately 9.8 IU/ml IL-2, with around 9.7 ug/ml peptide pools added. Half of the culture medium was replaced with fresh IL-2-containing medium on days 3 and 7. CD4+ T cells were isolated after around 9 days of culture through negative selection using the EasySep CD4+ T cell isolation kit. PBMCs were separated from whole blood using Ficoll-Paque Plus gradient centrifugation and then either used fresh or cryopreserved at -140C. In general, triplicate wells were set up for every culture condition.

Findings and caveats that apply to the study as a whole: The median count of SARS-CoV-2-reactive clonotypes went up from approximately 22 after infection to about 40 after vaccination, although the change was not significant. The number of convalescent patients in the study was relatively small, and the study did not examine early timepoints following natural infection. Nearly all vaccine-specific clones in convalescent patients (304 of 307) were mono-reactive for SARS-CoV-2 spike rather than cross-reactive with common cold coronaviruses. Among convalescent patients, a median about 87% of the SARS-CoV-2-reactive clones seen after vaccination appeared only after vaccination, which suggests priming specific to the vaccine.

The material was CD4+ T cells from blood, cultured in vitro, obtained before SARS-CoV-2 vaccination. The receptor was isolated from a human donor who had recovered from COVID-19.

The encoded CDR3 is CASSPGPRAEAFF. The sequence in DNA is TGTGCCAGCAGCCCCGGGCCTCGCGCTGAAGCTTTCTTT. The chain couples TRBV5-4 to TRBJ1-1; the D gene is unclear. V lost 4 bases and J lost 6 bases; the stretch between them is 13 bases long. The germline V gene (reference sequence) provides CDR1 SGHNT and CDR2 YYREEE. From the cysteine up to the phenylalanine, the CDR3 has a length of 13 residues. Just CDR3 DNA is preserved here, 39 bases in frame from base 1.